These 22 T cell receptor beta chains came from one sample sequenced in a study of OX40 agonist ivuxolimab in advanced cancers. Here immunoSEQ multiplex PCR was the method, and the copy in TCRdb shows in-frame clones only, minus some. The data show about 83,000 clones, roughly 80% seen once. The sample in question was CD4+ or CD8+ T cells sorted from blood, obtained in a trial of the OX40 agonist ivuxolimab. These receptors were collected from an adult with an advanced solid tumor such as melanoma, head and neck, liver or kidney cancer.

The chain uses TRBV7-3 and TRBJ1-2, with TRBD1 as a possible D gene (6 bases). Germline CDR1 is SGHTA and CDR2 is FQGTGA. V lost 4 bases and J 3 bases, leaving 24 bases between the germline ends. The CDR3 loop spans 18 amino acids. CDR3 bases: TGTGCCAGCAGCTCGATTCCCCCTAGGGGGGTATTGGACTATGGCTACACCTTC. Residues: CASSSIPPRGVLDYGYTF.

The chain uses TRBV19 and TRBJ2-1; 11 nucleotides agree with TRBD2. The trim removed 7 bases at V and 10 bases at J, leaving 9 bases unmatched. The V gene's germline CDR1 is LNHDA and CDR2 SQIVND (reference sequence). This CDR3 spans 14 amino acids. As DNA, the CDR3 is TGTGCCAGTATTGGGCTAGCGGGAGGCCGGGAGCAGTTCTTC. Its translation: CASIGLAGGREQFF.

This chain connects TRBV6-5 to TRBJ1-3; D not certain. CDR3 length: 16 residues. The V gene lost 2 bases and the J gene lost 0 bases, with 11 bases spanning the gap. Germline V gene sequence: CDR1 MNHEY, CDR2 SVGAGI. The CDR3 sequence is CASSYGPIYSGNTIYF. Written as DNA, the CDR3 is TGTGCCAGCAGTTACGGGCCTATTTACTCTGGAAACACCATATATTTT.

A single count supports this clone. The chain has TRBV5-1 and TRBJ2-5; the D gene could be TRBD1 or TRBD2 (5 bases each). V lost 7 bases to trimming and J lost 5 bases, with 15 bases between them. Germline loops: CDR1 SGHRS, CDR2 YFSETQ. The CDR3 contains 13 residues. DNA of the CDR3: TGCGCCAGCCAGCAGGGAGTGAAGGAGACCCAGTACTTC. Translation: CASQQGVKETQYF.

This clone was picked up one time. The chain combines TRBV5-1 with TRBJ1-2; maybe TRBD1 (5 bases). With 4 bases removed from V and 4 bases from J, the gap between germline ends came to 20 bases. Looked up from germline, CDR1 is SGHRS and CDR2 is YFSETQ. The CDR3 extends over 16 amino acids. The CDR3, as DNA: TGCGCCAGCAGCATTGGACTCACTCCGGGGGGCTATGGCTACACCTTC. It is translated as CASSIGLTPGGYGYTF.

The sample holds a few counts of this clone. The CDR3 spells CASSPPGTDLTYF. The DNA for the CDR3 is TGTGCCAGCTCACCACCGGGGACGGACCTAACGTACTTC. The chain joins TRBV18 to TRBJ2-7; either TRBD1 or TRBD2 may supply D (5 bases each). The germline V gene encodes CDR1 KGHSH and CDR2 LQKENI. Trimming took 0 bases from V and 12 from J, leaving 15 bases between them. There are 13 residues in the CDR3.

The chain joins TRBV6-6 to TRBJ1-1; unclear D gene. The V end lost 7 bases, the J end lost 3 bases, and 15 bases lay between the germline ends. The germline gives CDR1 MNHNY, CDR2 SVGAGI (reference sequence). The CDR3 loop spans 14 amino acids. The CDR3 spells CASKAGAGDTEAFF. The CDR3, as DNA: TGTGCCAGCAAGGCGGGAGCTGGGGACACTGAAGCTTTCTTT.

The gene calls are TRBV11-2 and TRBJ1-1; 12 bases fit TRBD1. After removal of 0 bases from V and 5 bases from J, the junction contained 10 bases not matched to a gene. This CDR3 is 18 amino acids long. Germline CDR1 SGHAT, CDR2 FQNNGV. Written as DNA, the CDR3 is TGTGCCAGCAGCTTAGATGGATACCGGGACAGGGGGCCTACTGAAGCTTTCTTT. Its protein product is CASSLDGYRDRGPTEAFF.

CDR3 amino acids: CASSYSRGTQNTIYF. The CDR3 bases are TGTGCCAGCAGTTACTCTAGGGGGACCCAAAACACCATATATTTT. The V and J genes are TRBV6-5 and TRBJ1-3, with D possibly matching TRBD1 (6 bases). Germline V gene lookup returns CDR1 MNHEY and CDR2 SVGAGI. Trimming took off 0 bases at V and 6 bases at J, with 12 bases between the two ends. This CDR3 is 15 amino acids long.

The chain couples TRBV7-9 to TRBJ1-5; TRBD1 agrees at 7 bases. Trimming at V came to 5 bases and at J to 6 bases, leaving 7 bases not matched to a gene. In germline, CDR1 is SEHNR, CDR2 FQNEAQ (reference sequence). This CDR3 is 14 amino acids long. CDR3 DNA sequence: TGTGCCAGCAGCAAGACAGGGCCTGGTCAGCCCCAGCATTTT. It is translated as CASSKTGPGQPQHF.

The CDR3 region has the DNA TGTGCCAGCAGCGAGACAGGTACATCCGTCGAGCAGTACTTC. The encoded protein is CASSETGTSVEQYF. The J gene is TRBJ2-5, the V gene TRBV13, with D possibly TRBD1 on 6 matching bases. The DNA end lines up better with TRBJ2-7; the J call may be wrong. The germline gives CDR1 PRHDT, CDR2 FYEKMQ (reference sequence). The CDR3 covers 14 residues.

To note about this clone: A junction boundary mismatches the germline segment, possibly from a read error. CDR3 amino acids: CASSQSGTSKDTQYF. In DNA form, the CDR3 reads TGTGCCAGCAGCCAGTCCGGGACTAGCAAAGATACGCAGTATTTT. The gene calls are TRBV7-9 and TRBJ2-3, with 9 bases fitting TRBD2. Germline CDR1 and CDR2: SEHNR and FQNEAQ (reference sequence). This CDR3 is 15 amino acids long.

The CDR3, as DNA: TGTGCCAGCAGTGACCAGCGGGGGGGTGCGGAGACCCAGTACTTC. Residues: CASSDQRGGAETQYF. The gene calls are TRBV6-1 and TRBJ2-5; 10 bases fit TRBD2. CDR1 is MNHNS and CDR2 is SASEGT in the germline V gene. This CDR3 has 15 residues. Losses at the gene ends were 3 bases for V and 5 bases for J; bases not matched to a gene: 6.

The genes are TRBV6-4 and TRBJ2-1, with 7 bases matching TRBD2. CDR3 length: 11 amino acids. V shed 6 bases and J 10 bases; nucleotides not matched to a gene: 3. In germline, CDR1 is MRHNA, CDR2 SNTAGT. The CDR3 spells CASRRGGEQFF. The CDR3 region has the DNA TGTGCCAGCAGGAGGGGAGGGGAGCAGTTCTTC.

The V call is TRBV18, the J call TRBJ2-5; 11 positions match TRBD2. The CDR3 spans 16 residues. Germline V gene data show CDR1 as KGHSH and CDR2 as LQKENI. V lost 3 bases to trimming and J lost 3 bases; unmatched junction nucleotides: 6. The CDR3 nucleotides are TGTGCCAGCTCACCTCCGGGACTAGCGGTGAAAGAGACCCAGTACTTC. Translated, it gives CASSPPGLAVKETQYF.

This rearrangement joins TRBV7-6 to TRBJ2-2, with D uncertain. Germline V CDR1 and CDR2: SGHVS, FNYEAQ. The CDR3 has 17 amino acids. Trimming took 1 base from V and 1 from J, leaving 13 bases between them. CDR3 DNA: TGTGCCAGCAGCTTAGACGACGGTAATGGGAACACCGGGGAGCTGTTTTTT. Translated, it gives CASSLDDGNGNTGELFF.

V usage is TRBV9 and J usage is TRBJ2-4; a possible D gene is TRBD2 (6 bases). This CDR3 is built from 17 residues. Germline V lookup: CDR1 SGDLS, CDR2 YYNGEE. Trimming cost V 0 bases and J 4 bases, with 17 bases left between them. As DNA, the CDR3 is TGTGCCAGCAGCGTAGAGGGTCGTGGAGGGGAAAAAAACATTCAGTACTTC. This sequence encodes CASSVEGRGGEKNIQYF.

The chain uses TRBV5-1 and TRBJ1-2; TRBD1 might be the D (5 bases). V was shortened by 4 bases and J by 5 bases, with 12 bases between the two germline ends. Per germline, CDR1 SGHRS and CDR2 YFSETQ. This CDR3 region has 13 residues. CDR3 DNA sequence: TGCGCCAGCAGCCCTACAGGACGGTATGGCTACACCTTC. Its protein product is CASSPTGRYGYTF. The entire variable domain, with the rest obtained from reference TRBV5-1 and TRBJ1-2, is as follows: KAGVTQTPRYLIKTRGQQVTLSCSPISGHRSVSWYQQTPGQGLQFLFEYFSETQRNKGNFPGRFSGRQFSNSRSEMNVSTLELGDSALYLCASSPTGRYGYTFGSGTRLTVV.

The V and J genes are TRBV4-3 and TRBJ2-7, with 8 bases that match TRBD1. Germline V gives CDR1 LGHNA, CDR2 YSLEER. This CDR3 has 14 residues. V trimming: 4 bases; J trimming: 3 bases; junction bases outside the gene matches: 5. DNA for the CDR3: TGCGCCAGCAGCCCCGGGACAGGTTTCTACGAGCAGTACTTC. Protein product: CASSPGTGFYEQYF.

The chain links TRBV27 to TRBJ1-1, with TRBD1 identical over 7 bases. Germline CDR1 MNHEY, CDR2 SMNVEV (reference sequence). This CDR3 has 13 residues. With 4 bases clipped from V and 3 bases from J, the junction kept 2 bases outside the gene matches. The CDR3 sequence is CASSSQGYTEAFF. In nucleotides, the CDR3 is TGTGCCAGCAGTTCACAGGGGTACACTGAAGCTTTCTTT.

The V gene is TRBV11-2, the J gene TRBJ2-1; the match to TRBD1 covers 9 bases. The ends lost 3 bases at V and 1 base at J; junction bases unmatched: 4. CDR1 is SGHAT and CDR2 is FQNNGV in the germline V gene. CDR3 length: 16 residues. The CDR3 sequence is CASSLVQGASYNEQFF. CDR3 nucleotide sequence: TGTGCCAGCAGCTTGGTACAGGGGGCGTCCTACAATGAGCAGTTCTTC.

The V and J genes are TRBV29-1 and TRBJ1-5, with D maybe TRBD1 (6 bases). The CDR3 is 12 amino acids. Trimming removed 6 bases at V and 5 bases at J, with 11 bases between. The germline V gene has CDR1 SQVTM and CDR2 ANQGSEA. The CDR3: CSVGGWDQPQHF. CDR3 nucleotides: TGCAGCGTAGGGGGATGGGATCAGCCCCAGCATTTT. The full variable domain, its missing parts supplied by reference TRBV29-1 and TRBJ1-5, is SAVISQKPSRDICQRGTSLTIQCQVDSQVTMMFWYRQQPGQSLTLIATANQGSEATYESGFVIDKFPISRPNLTFSTLTVSNMSPEDSSIYLCSVGGWDQPQHFGDGTRLSIL.